Below are 18 T cell receptor beta chains sequenced from a single sample in a study of T cell repertoires in cytomegalovirus infection. Their cognate antigens are unknown. MiXCR, run by TCRdb on the reads, gives a single entry per CDR3 protein. Of around 800,000 distinct CDR3 sequences listed, roughly 33% are singletons. Source: cultured CD8+ T cells from PBMCs, taken from culture after CMV antigen stimulation. Receptors originate from a human donor in good health (CMV status not recorded). Some clones in this sample may be carry-over from other donors' samples.

This clonotype was counted between two and nine times. The V call is TRBV6-2 or TRBV6-3, the J call TRBJ1-6; D remains unclear. The CDR3 is made up of 16 amino acids. Germline V gene data show CDR1 as MNHEY and CDR2 as SVGEGT. Trimming removed 0 bases at V and 2 bases at J, with 8 bases between. This CDR3 reads CASSYSSEAYNSPLHF. In DNA, the CDR3 is TGTGCCAGCAGTTACTCAAGCGAAGCCTATAATTCACCCCTCCACTTT.

The J gene is TRBJ1-2, the V gene TRBV29-1; unclear D gene. The V end lost 5 bases, the J end lost 7 bases, and 11 bases lay between the germline ends. Germline values: CDR1 SQVTM, CDR2 ANQGSEA. CDR3 length equals 11 residues. CDR3 DNA: TGCAGCGTTTTGTCCTTCCCTGGCTACACCTTC. Residues: CSVLSFPGYTF.

This clonotype has more than one count but fewer than ten. V is TRBV7-9 and J is TRBJ1-5, with D unresolved. Between the trimmed V and J ends, which lost 6 bases and 3 bases, there was a span of 12 bases. The CDR3 covers 14 residues. CDR1 and CDR2 (germline): SEHNR, FQNEAQ (reference sequence). The CDR3 reads CASSSDGFNQPQHF. Written as DNA, the CDR3 is TGTGCCAGCAGTTCAGATGGATTCAATCAGCCCCAGCATTTT.

Regarding this clonotype: One base away lies a much larger clone, so this may be a sequencing read error. V gene TRBV9 combines with J gene TRBJ2-2; D gene uncertain. The V gene lost 0 bases and the J gene lost 4 bases, with 4 bases spanning the gap. Germline CDR1 SGDLS, CDR2 YYNGEE. The CDR3 sequence is 13 residues long. In nucleotides, the CDR3 is TGTGCCAGCAGCGTAGGGGGCACCGGGGAGCTGTTTTTT. Translation gives CASSVGGTGELFF.

This clonotype has more than one count but fewer than ten. The chain carries TRBV7-6 and TRBJ1-3; D remains ambiguous. The CDR3 loop spans 14 amino acids. V was pared by 5 bases and J by 4 bases, with 12 bases between. Germline CDR1 is SGHVS and CDR2 is FNYEAQ. DNA of the CDR3: TGTGCCAGCAGCCAAGGACTTGGCGGAAACACCATATATTTT. It codes for CASSQGLGGNTIYF.

This clonotype was seen more than once but under ten times. V gene TRBV12-3 or TRBV12-4 combines with J gene TRBJ2-7; TRBD1 might be the D (5 bases). V lost 6 bases to trimming and J lost 0 bases, with 21 bases between them. The CDR3 has 17 residues. The CDR3 DNA reads TGTGCCAGCAGACCAAGCTCTCGGACATCTGGCTCCTACGAGCAGTACTTC. Translating gives CASRPSSRTSGSYEQYF.

This clonotype was counted only a few times. This chain joins TRBV7-9 and TRBJ2-5, with 9 positions matching TRBD2. CDR1 SEHNR and CDR2 FQNEAQ come from the germline V gene (reference sequence). The V segment lost 6 bases and the J segment 3 bases; nucleotides outside the gene matches: 2. CDR3 length: 13 amino acids. The CDR3: CASRWTSEETQYF. The CDR3 DNA reads TGTGCCAGCAGATGGACTAGCGAAGAGACCCAGTACTTC.

V gene TRBV20-1 combines with J gene TRBJ1-2; tentatively, D is TRBD1 (6 bases). V was clipped by 0 bases and J by 4 bases, with 18 bases between them. The germline CDR1 and CDR2 sequences are DFQATT and SNEGSKA (reference sequence). CDR3 length: 16 residues. The CDR3 is CSARDRGTPVGYGYTF. The CDR3 DNA is TGCAGTGCTAGAGATAGGGGGACACCTGTGGGCTATGGCTACACCTTC.

This clonotype has a handful of counts. V gene TRBV7-6 combines with J gene TRBJ1-4; D possibly corresponds to TRBD1 (6 bases). This CDR3 is 14 amino acids long. CDR1 and CDR2 from the germline V gene are SGHVS and FNYEAQ. V lost 5 bases and J lost 5, with 12 bases in between. The CDR3 sequence is CASSRPGQNEKLFF. The CDR3 DNA reads TGTGCCAGCAGCCGACCTGGACAGAATGAAAAACTGTTTTTT.

This clonotype was found a few times. This rearrangement joins TRBV9 to TRBJ1-2; D gene unclear. Germline CDR1 reads SGDLS; CDR2 reads YYNGEE. V lost 0 bases and J 0 bases, leaving 24 bases between the germline ends. The CDR3 extends over 20 amino acids. The CDR3 DNA is TGTGCCAGCAGCGTAGGTGGTGGTAAAGGTAACACGCTACCTAACTATGGCTACACCTTC. Residues: CASSVGGGKGNTLPNYGYTF.

This clonotype has a handful of counts. The chain couples TRBV15 to TRBJ1-6, with 7 bases identical to TRBD1. This CDR3 region has 14 residues. J was trimmed by 9 bases and V by 1 base; bases with no gene match: 3. CDR1 and CDR2 from the germline V gene are LNHNV and YYDKDF (reference sequence). The CDR3 reads CATSRGDSGSPLHF. The CDR3 DNA sequence: TGTGCCACCAGCAGAGGGGACAGTGGTTCACCCCTCCACTTT.

The gene calls are TRBV18 and TRBJ2-7; 8 bases fit TRBD1. CDR1 KGHSH and CDR2 LQKENI come from the germline V gene. The V gene end was trimmed by 4 bases and the J gene end by 5 bases; junction bases not matched to a gene: 10. There are 15 residues in the CDR3. CDR3: CASSHYETGDHEQYV. The CDR3 region has the DNA TGTGCCAGCTCACATTACGAGACAGGGGACCACGAGCAGTACGTC.

The chain employs TRBV27 and TRBJ2-7; 13 nucleotides agree with TRBD2. CDR3 size: 15 residues. Unmatched junction bases numbered 5, after V lost 5 bases and J lost 4 bases. Germline lookup yields CDR1 MNHEY and CDR2 SMNVEV (reference sequence). The CDR3 DNA reads TGTGCCAGCAGTCCGACTAGCGGGGGGACGTACGAGCAGTACGTC. Amino acid sequence: CASSPTSGGTYEQYV.

The J gene is TRBJ1-1, the V gene TRBV20-1; 7 bases fit TRBD1. With 3 bases clipped from V and 5 bases from J, the junction kept 6 bases outside the gene matches. CDR3 length equals 13 residues. The germline V gene has CDR1 DFQATT and CDR2 SNEGSKA (reference sequence). The CDR3 region has the DNA TGCAGTGCTAGGAACAGGGGTAAGACTGAAGCTTTCTTT. Protein sequence: CSARNRGKTEAFF.

The chain couples TRBV7-4 to TRBJ1-2, with TRBD1 identical over 7 bases. This CDR3 comprises 16 residues. Unmatched junction bases numbered 12, after V lost 6 bases and J lost 2 bases. In germline, CDR1 is SGHVT, CDR2 SQSDAQ. The CDR3 region has the DNA TGTGCCAGCAGAGATTCGGACAGGCGATTAAACTATGGCTACACCTTC. As protein: CASRDSDRRLNYGYTF.

The DNA of the CDR3 is TGTGCCAGCAGCGTAGGAGGGGGACTAGCGGGGGTCGGCTCCTACAATGAGCAGTTCTTC. Translated: CASSVGGGLAGVGSYNEQFF. This sequence joins TRBV9 and TRBJ2-1; TRBD2 agrees at 14 bases. J lost 0 bases, V lost 0 bases, and 8 bases had no gene match. CDR1 and CDR2 from the germline V gene are SGDLS and YYNGEE. CDR3 size: 20 residues.

This clonotype appeared a few times. The V gene is TRBV15, the J gene TRBJ1-2; 7 bases are shared with TRBD1. CDR1 LNHNV and CDR2 YYDKDF come from the germline V gene (reference sequence). V lost 0 bases and J lost 6; bases outside the gene matches: 7. The CDR3 is 15 residues long. The CDR3: CATSRDNRGGNGYTF. CDR3 in DNA: TGTGCCACCAGCAGAGATAACAGGGGAGGCAATGGCTACACCTTC.

The rearrangement joins TRBV6-2 or TRBV6-3 to TRBJ1-5, with 10 bases fitting TRBD1. The ends lost 2 bases at V and 4 bases at J; junction bases unmatched: 5. Germline V CDR1 and CDR2: MNHEY, SVGEGT. The CDR3 is 16 amino acids. The CDR3 bases are TGTGCCAGCAGTTACGAGGGACAGGGGCTGAATCAGCCCCAGCATTTT. As protein: CASSYEGQGLNQPQHF.